The clone carrying this T cell receptor beta chain has just a few counts. What it binds is unknown. This sample stems from a study of blood T cells in healthy people across ages. Together with a sample-barcoded 5' primer, a J-beta primer mix was included in a second PCR lasting about 7 to 11 cycles. One entry per CDR3 protein results from TCRdb running MiXCR on the 5' RACE reads. The sample has 350,000 to 450,000 distinct CDR3 sequences, 52% seen once. General study findings and limits: It was held that diversity estimates obtained from one million T cells represented underestimates. Unsorted PBMC input precluded a conclusive naive versus antigen-experienced comparison.

V was shortened by 4 bases and J by 2 bases, with 12 bases between the two germline ends. The CDR3 extends over 15 amino acids. The V gene's germline CDR1 is SGHAT and CDR2 FQDESV (reference sequence). The chain employs TRBV11-1 and TRBJ2-1; TRBD2 is a possible D gene (6 bases). Sequencing was done on a sample of blood. The sequence came from a man between 60 and 75 years old in good health. For the CDR3, the DNA is TGTGCCAGCAGCTCCCCAGCGGGCCCCTACAATGAGCAGTTCTTC. Its protein product is CASSSPAGPYNEQFF. The full variable domain, with the rest looked up from reference TRBV11-1 and TRBJ2-1, is EAEVAQSPRYKITEKSQAVAFWCDPISGHATLYWYRQILGQGPELLVQFQDESVVDDSQLPKDRFSAERLKGVDSTLKIQPAELGDSAMYLCASSSPAGPYNEQFFGPGTRLTVL.